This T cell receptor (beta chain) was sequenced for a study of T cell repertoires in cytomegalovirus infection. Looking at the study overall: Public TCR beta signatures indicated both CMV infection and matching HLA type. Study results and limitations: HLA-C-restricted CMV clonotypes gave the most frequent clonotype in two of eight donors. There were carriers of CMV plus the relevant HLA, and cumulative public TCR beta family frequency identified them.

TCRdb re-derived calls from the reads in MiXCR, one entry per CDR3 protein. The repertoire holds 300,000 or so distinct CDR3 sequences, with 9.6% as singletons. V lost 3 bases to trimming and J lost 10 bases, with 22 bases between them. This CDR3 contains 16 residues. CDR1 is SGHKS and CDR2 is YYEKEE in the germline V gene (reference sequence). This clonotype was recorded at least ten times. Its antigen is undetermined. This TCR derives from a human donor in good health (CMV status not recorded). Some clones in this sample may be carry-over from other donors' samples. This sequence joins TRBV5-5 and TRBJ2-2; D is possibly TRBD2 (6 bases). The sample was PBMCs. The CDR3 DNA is TGTGCCAGCAGCTGGGGGGTCCCGGGTGGATACCCGGAGCTGTTTTTT. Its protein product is CASSWGVPGGYPELFF.